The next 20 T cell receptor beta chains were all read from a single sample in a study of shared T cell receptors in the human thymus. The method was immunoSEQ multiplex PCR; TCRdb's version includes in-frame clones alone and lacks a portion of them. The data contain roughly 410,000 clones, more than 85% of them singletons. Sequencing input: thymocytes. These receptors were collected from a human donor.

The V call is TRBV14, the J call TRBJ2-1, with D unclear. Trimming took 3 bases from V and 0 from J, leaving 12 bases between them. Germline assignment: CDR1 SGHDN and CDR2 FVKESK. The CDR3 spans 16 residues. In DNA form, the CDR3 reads TGTGCCAGCAGCCAGGGTCCAGAAAGCTCCTACAATGAGCAGTTCTTC. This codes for CASSQGPESSYNEQFF. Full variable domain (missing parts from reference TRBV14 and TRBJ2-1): EAGVTQFPSHSVIEKGQTVTLRCDPISGHDNLYWYRRVMGKEIKFLLHFVKESKQDESGMPNNRFLAERTGGTYSTLKVQPAELEDSGVYFCASSQGPESSYNEQFFGPGTRLTVL.

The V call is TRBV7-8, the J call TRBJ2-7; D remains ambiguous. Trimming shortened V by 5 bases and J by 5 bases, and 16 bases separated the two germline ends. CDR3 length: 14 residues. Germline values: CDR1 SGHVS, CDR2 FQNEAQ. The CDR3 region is CASSEDVPSHEQYF. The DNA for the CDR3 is TGTGCCAGCAGCGAGGACGTCCCCAGCCACGAGCAGTACTTC.

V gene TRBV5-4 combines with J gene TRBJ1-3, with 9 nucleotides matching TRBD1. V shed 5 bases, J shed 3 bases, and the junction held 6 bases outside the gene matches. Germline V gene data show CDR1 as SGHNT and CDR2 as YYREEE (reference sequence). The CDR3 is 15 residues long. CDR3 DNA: TGTGCCAGCAGTTCGCGACAGGGGGTTGGAAACACCATATATTTT. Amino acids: CASSSRQGVGNTIYF.

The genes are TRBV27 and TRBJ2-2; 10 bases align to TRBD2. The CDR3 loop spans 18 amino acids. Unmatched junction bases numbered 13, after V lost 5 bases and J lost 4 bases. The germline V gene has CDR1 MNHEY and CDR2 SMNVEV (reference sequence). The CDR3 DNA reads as TGTGCCAGCAGTCCTTCCTTGGGTAGCGGGAGGTTCACCGGGGAGCTGTTTTTT. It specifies CASSPSLGSGRFTGELFF.

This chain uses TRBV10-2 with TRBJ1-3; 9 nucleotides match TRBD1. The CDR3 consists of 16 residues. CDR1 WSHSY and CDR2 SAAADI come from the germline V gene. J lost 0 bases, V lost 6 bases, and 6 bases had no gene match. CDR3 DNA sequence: TGCGCCAGCAGGGGGACAGGGACTTACTCTGGAAACACCATATATTTT. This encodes CASRGTGTYSGNTIYF.

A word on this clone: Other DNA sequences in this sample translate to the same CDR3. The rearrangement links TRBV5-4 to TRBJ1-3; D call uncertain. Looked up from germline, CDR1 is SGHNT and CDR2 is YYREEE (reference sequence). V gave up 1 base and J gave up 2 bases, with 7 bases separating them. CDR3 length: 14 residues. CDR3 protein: CASSLRGAGNTIYF. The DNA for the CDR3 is TGTGCCAGCAGCTTGCGTGGCGCTGGAAACACCATATATTTT. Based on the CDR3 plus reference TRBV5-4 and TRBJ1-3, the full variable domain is ETGVTQSPTHLIKTRGQQVTLRCSSQSGHNTVSWYQQALGQGPQFIFQYYREEENGRGNFPPRFSGLQFPNYSSELNVNALELDDSALYLCASSLRGAGNTIYFGEGSWLTVV.

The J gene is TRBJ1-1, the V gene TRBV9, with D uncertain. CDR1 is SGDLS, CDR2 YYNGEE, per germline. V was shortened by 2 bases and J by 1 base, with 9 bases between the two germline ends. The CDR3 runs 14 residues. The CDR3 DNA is TGTGCCAGCAGCGTCTCGACGGGGAACACTGAAGCTTTCTTT. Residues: CASSVSTGNTEAFF.

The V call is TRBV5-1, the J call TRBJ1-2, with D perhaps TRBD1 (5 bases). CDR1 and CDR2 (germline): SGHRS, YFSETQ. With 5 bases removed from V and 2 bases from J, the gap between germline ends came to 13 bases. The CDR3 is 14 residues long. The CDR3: CASRPQGANYGYTF. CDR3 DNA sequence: TGCGCCAGCAGGCCCCAGGGAGCCAACTATGGCTACACCTTC.

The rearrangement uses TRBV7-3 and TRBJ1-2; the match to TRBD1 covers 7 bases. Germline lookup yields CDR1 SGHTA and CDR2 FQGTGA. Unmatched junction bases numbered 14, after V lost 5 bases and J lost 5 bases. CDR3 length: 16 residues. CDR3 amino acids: CASSPTNRGPEYGYTF. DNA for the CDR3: TGTGCCAGCAGCCCTACTAACAGGGGCCCTGAGTATGGCTACACCTTC.

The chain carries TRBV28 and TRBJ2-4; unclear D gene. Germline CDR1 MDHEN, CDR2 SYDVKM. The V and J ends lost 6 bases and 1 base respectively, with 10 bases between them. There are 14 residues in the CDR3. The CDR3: CASRGGWAKNIQYF. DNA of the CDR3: TGTGCCAGCAGAGGTGGTTGGGCCAAAAACATTCAGTACTTC.

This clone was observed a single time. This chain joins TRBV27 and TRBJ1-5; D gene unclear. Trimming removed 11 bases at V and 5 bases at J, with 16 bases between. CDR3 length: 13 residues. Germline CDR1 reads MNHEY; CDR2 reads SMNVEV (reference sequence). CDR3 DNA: TGTGCCGCCGGCCGGCGGGGTGATCAGCCCCAGCATTTT. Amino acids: CAAGRRGDQPQHF.

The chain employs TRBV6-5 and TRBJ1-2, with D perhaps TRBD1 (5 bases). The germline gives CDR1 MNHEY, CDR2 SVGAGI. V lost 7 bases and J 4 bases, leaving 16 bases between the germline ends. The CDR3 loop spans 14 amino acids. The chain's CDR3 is CASTKRGSGYGYTF. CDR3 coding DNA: TGTGCCAGCACCAAACGGGGCAGCGGCTATGGCTACACCTTC.

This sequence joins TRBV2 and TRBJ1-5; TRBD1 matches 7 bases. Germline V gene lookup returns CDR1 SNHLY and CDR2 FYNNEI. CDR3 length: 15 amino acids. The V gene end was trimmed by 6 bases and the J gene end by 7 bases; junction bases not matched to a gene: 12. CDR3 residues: CASSPTGIKKQPQHF. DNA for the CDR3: TGTGCCAGCAGCCCGACAGGGATTAAGAAACAGCCCCAGCATTTT. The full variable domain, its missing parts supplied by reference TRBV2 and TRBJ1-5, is EPEVTQTPSHQVTQMGQEVILRCVPISNHLYFYWYRQILGQKVEFLVSFYNNEISEKSEIFDDQFSVERPDGSNFTLKIRSTKLEDSAMYFCASSPTGIKKQPQHFGDGTRLSIL.

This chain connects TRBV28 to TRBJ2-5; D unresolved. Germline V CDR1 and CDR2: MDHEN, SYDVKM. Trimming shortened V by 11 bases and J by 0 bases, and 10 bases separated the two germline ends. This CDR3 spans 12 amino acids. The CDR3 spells CAAKHNQETQYF. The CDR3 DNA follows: TGTGCCGCGAAACACAACCAAGAGACCCAGTACTTC.

The CDR3 nucleotides are TGTGCCAGCAGCTACAAGGACAGGGGAAGCAGGCAAGAGACCCAGTACTTC. Residues: CASSYKDRGSRQETQYF. The chain uses TRBV5-4 and TRBJ2-5; 9 bases are shared with TRBD1. Germline V CDR1 and CDR2: SGHNT, YYREEE (reference sequence). J lost 2 bases, V lost 3 bases, and 11 bases had no gene match. The CDR3 covers 17 residues. Drawing the rest from reference TRBV5-4 and TRBJ2-5, the complete variable domain is ETGVTQSPTHLIKTRGQQVTLRCSSQSGHNTVSWYQQALGQGPQFIFQYYREEENGRGNFPPRFSGLQFPNYSSELNVNALELDDSALYLCASSYKDRGSRQETQYFGPGTRLLVL.

The CDR3 DNA reads TGTGCCAGCAGACTTAGAGATACGCAGTATTTT. Translating gives CASRLRDTQYF. The rearrangement joins TRBV7-9 to TRBJ2-3; D not certain. Between the trimmed V and J ends, which lost 6 bases and 5 bases, there was a span of 6 bases. Germline values: CDR1 SEHNR, CDR2 FQNEAQ (reference sequence). The length of the CDR3 is 11 residues.

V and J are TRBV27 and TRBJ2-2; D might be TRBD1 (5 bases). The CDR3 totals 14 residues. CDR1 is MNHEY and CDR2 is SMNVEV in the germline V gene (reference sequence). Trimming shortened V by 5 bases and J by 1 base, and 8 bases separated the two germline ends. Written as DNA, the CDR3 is TGTGCCAGCAGTCCAGGGATGAACACCGGGGAGCTGTTTTTT. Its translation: CASSPGMNTGELFF.

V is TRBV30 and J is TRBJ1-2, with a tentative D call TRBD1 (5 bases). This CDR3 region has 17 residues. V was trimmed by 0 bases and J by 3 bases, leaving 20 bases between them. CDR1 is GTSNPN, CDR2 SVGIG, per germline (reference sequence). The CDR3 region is CAWSVRVGAANHYGYTF. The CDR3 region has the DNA TGTGCCTGGAGTGTACGGGTCGGGGCAGCCAACCACTATGGCTACACCTTC.

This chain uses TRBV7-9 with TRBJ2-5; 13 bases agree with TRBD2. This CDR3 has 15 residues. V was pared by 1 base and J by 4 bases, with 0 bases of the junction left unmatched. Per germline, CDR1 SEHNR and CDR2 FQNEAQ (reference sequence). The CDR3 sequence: CASSLGLAGGETQYF. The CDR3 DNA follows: TGTGCCAGCAGCTTAGGACTAGCGGGAGGAGAGACCCAGTACTTC.

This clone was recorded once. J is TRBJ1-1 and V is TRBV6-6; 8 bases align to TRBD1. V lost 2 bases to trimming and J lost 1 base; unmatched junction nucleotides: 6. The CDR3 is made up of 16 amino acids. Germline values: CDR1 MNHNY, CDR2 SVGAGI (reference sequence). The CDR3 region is CASSYVQGAGNTEAFF. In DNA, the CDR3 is TGTGCCAGCAGTTACGTCCAGGGGGCCGGGAACACTGAAGCTTTCTTT.